This T cell receptor (beta chain) was documented in a study of blood T cell repertoires in COVID-19. Across the study: Sources were T cells, B-cell-depleted T cells, or PBMCs; the material itself was cDNA or gDNA.

As handled by the study authors: Amplification of reference gene primers provided the estimated nucleated cell counts. This table comes from immunoSEQ multiplex PCR, and its TCRdb copy is limited to in-frame clones, with some not included. V and J calls and clone size follow that table, whereas D and trimming were derived from the DNA. This sample has 130,000 to 150,000 clones, with 80% found just once. This TCR derives from a man in his 70s who had recovered from COVID-19. The source material was peripheral blood.

The CDR3 bases are TGTGCCAGCAGTGGGGGACTAGCGGGTTTTACAAAGACCCAGTACTTC. Protein: CASSGGLAGFTKTQYF. The chain is built from TRBV6-1 and TRBJ2-5; 12 nucleotides align to TRBD2. V shed 4 bases, J shed 6 bases, and the junction held 9 bases outside the gene matches. Per the germline V gene, CDR1 is MNHNS and CDR2 is SASEGT. The CDR3 contains 16 residues.